Reported below is one T cell receptor beta chain. This entry comes from a study of blood T cell repertoires in COVID-19. Study-level background: T cells, B-cell-depleted T cells, or PBMCs supplied cDNA or gDNA.

Germline V lookup: CDR1 LGHNA, CDR2 YSLEER. Trimming stripped 1 base from V and 0 bases from J, with 9 bases between. The CDR3 has 15 amino acids. TCRdb's table, derived via immunoSEQ multiplex PCR, lists solely in-frame clones and lacks some. The table shows 120,000 to 150,000 clones, with about 82% occurring only once. This clonotype was obtained from a woman between 40 and 50 years old with active or convalescent COVID-19. V usage is TRBV4-3 and J usage is TRBJ1-1; tentative D call: TRBD1 (5 bases). The specimen was peripheral blood. CDR3 DNA sequence: TGCGCCAGCAGCCAAGGACAGAACATGAACACTGAAGCTTTCTTT. This sequence encodes CASSQGQNMNTEAFF.